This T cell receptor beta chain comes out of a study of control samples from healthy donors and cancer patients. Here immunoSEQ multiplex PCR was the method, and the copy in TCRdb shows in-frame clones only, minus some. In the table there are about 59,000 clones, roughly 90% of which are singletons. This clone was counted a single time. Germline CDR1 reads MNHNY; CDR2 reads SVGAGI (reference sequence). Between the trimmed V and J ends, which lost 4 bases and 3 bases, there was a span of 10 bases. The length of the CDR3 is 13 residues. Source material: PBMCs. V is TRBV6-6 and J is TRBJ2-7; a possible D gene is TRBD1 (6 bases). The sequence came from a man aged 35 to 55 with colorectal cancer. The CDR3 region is CASSSIQGYEQYF. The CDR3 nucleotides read TGTGCCAGCAGTTCGATACAGGGCTACGAGCAGTACTTC.